The rows below give T cell receptor beta chains drawn from one sample of a study of control samples from healthy donors and cancer patients. Profiled with immunoSEQ multiplex PCR; TCRdb holds only in-frame clones, not every one. The sample carries 50,000 to 55,000 clones, 87% recorded once. The sample comprised PBMCs. The receptors here all came from a man aged 60 to 69 with head and neck cancer. CDR3s include the opening cysteine and the closing phenylalanine or tryptophan. A D gene is named only where the DNA matches it firmly. Clone size appears in some rows only: once, few, many, or a class for an expanded clone.

v_gene: TRBV7-9
d_gene: -
abundance: -
j_gene: TRBJ2-7
CDR3nt: TGTGCCAGCAGCCCACCGGGGGGCGTTGTCCACGAGCAGTACTTC
CDR3aa: CASSPPGGVVHEQYF

v_gene: TRBV29-1
d_gene: -
abundance: -
j_gene: TRBJ2-7
CDR3nt: TGCAGCGTTGAAGTCCGCAGGAACGTCCACGAGCAGTACTTC
CDR3aa: CSVEVRRNVHEQYF

v_gene: TRBV6-2/TRBV6-3
d_gene: TRBD1
abundance: -
j_gene: TRBJ1-5
CDR3nt: TGTGCCAGCAGTTATTCCCCCTCCGGGACAGGGGGCAATCAGCCCCAGCATTTT
CDR3aa: CASSYSPSGTGGNQPQHF

v_gene: TRBV27
d_gene: -
abundance: -
j_gene: TRBJ2-1
CDR3nt: TGTGCCAGCAACTCCTACAATGAGCAGTTCTTC
CDR3aa: CASNSYNEQFF

v_gene: TRBV10-3
d_gene: TRBD2
abundance: once
j_gene: TRBJ2-2
CDR3nt: TGTGCCATCAGAGCAGCAGGGGGGACTAGCGAGTCCGGGGAGCTGTTTTTT
CDR3aa: CAIRAAGGTSESGELFF

v_gene: TRBV11-2
d_gene: -
abundance: once
j_gene: TRBJ1-4
CDR3nt: TGTGCCAGCAGCTTCTTGTCGGGGACTAATGAAAAACTGTTTTTT
CDR3aa: CASSFLSGTNEKLFF

v_gene: TRBV10-2
d_gene: TRBD1
abundance: -
j_gene: TRBJ1-5
CDR3nt: TGCGCCAGCATGGGACAGCGGCATCAGCCCCAGCATTTT
CDR3aa: CASMGQRHQPQHF

v_gene: TRBV2
d_gene: TRBD1
abundance: -
j_gene: TRBJ1-1
CDR3nt: TGTGCCAGCAGGGAACTACCGGGACAGGGATCGGTTGAAGCTTTCTTT
CDR3aa: CASRELPGQGSVEAFF

v_gene: TRBV6-5
d_gene: -
abundance: -
j_gene: TRBJ2-5
CDR3nt: TGTGGATTCATGGGGGGCGCCACGGTGACCCAGTACTTC
CDR3aa: CGFMGGATVTQYF

v_gene: TRBV19
d_gene: TRBD1
abundance: -
j_gene: TRBJ1-5
CDR3nt: TGTGCCAGTAGTATAAGGCCCCAGGGGGGAATGCAGCCCCAGCATTTT
CDR3aa: CASSIRPQGGMQPQHF

v_gene: TRBV2
d_gene: -
abundance: -
j_gene: TRBJ1-5
CDR3nt: TGTGCCAGCAGAGGACAGCAGTATCAGCCCCAGCATTTT
CDR3aa: CASRGQQYQPQHF

v_gene: TRBV28
d_gene: -
abundance: once
j_gene: TRBJ2-2
CDR3nt: TGTGCCAGCAGTTTTATTAGGGCTATGAGCACCGGGGAGCTGTTTTTT
CDR3aa: CASSFIRAMSTGELFF

v_gene: TRBV13
d_gene: TRBD1
abundance: -
j_gene: TRBJ1-6
CDR3nt: TGTGCCAGCAGCCGTATCTACGACAGGGCGGGCGATAATTCACCCCTCCACTTT
CDR3aa: CASSRIYDRAGDNSPLHF

v_gene: TRBV27
d_gene: -
abundance: -
j_gene: TRBJ2-7
CDR3nt: TGTGCCAGCAGTTTATCGGGCCGATCAAATGACGAGCAGTACTTC
CDR3aa: CASSLSGRSNDEQYF

v_gene: TRBV27
d_gene: TRBD1
abundance: -
j_gene: TRBJ1-1
CDR3nt: TGTGCCAGCAGTAACAGGGGGCTAGGGAACACTGAAGCTTTCTTT
CDR3aa: CASSNRGLGNTEAFF

v_gene: TRBV7-3
d_gene: -
abundance: -
j_gene: TRBJ2-7
CDR3nt: TGTGCCAGCAGCTTAACGGGCCGTAACTACGAGCAGTACTTC
CDR3aa: CASSLTGRNYEQYF